The sequence of this TCR beta chain was determined in a study of human T cells and chemical hapten exposure. Study findings and constraints: Following DPC sensitization, TCRs present above 1 in 1000 frequency showed no change.

This CDR3 is 16 amino acids long. V lost 5 bases to trimming and J lost 0 bases, with 16 bases between them. Germline assignment: CDR1 SQVTM and CDR2 ANQGSEA. The time point: patch test 2, 6 weeks after DPC sensitization. Treatment indicated: therapeutic diphenylcyclopropenone sensitization with weekly scalp DPC. This clonotype was counted ten times or more. What it binds is not known. Source study methods: TCR counts had a median of 95,638 per sample and spanned about 23,224 to 750,000. TCRdb itself ran the RACE reads through MiXCR, one entry per CDR3 protein. The V and J calls and clone size are TCRdb's, not the authors'. The sample lists some 71,000 distinct CDR3 sequences, 9% to 12% occurring once.

The chain links TRBV29-1 to TRBJ1-4; D is uncertain. This TCR was sampled from a woman aged 45-60 years with alopecia areata. Some clones in this sample may be carry-over from other donors' samples. The specimen comprised whole blood, sampled in connection with sensitization to the hapten diphenylcyclopropenone (DPC). The CDR3 reads CSVMDGTTATNEKLFF. In DNA form, the CDR3 reads TGCAGCGTTATGGACGGCACGACCGCAACTAATGAAAAACTGTTTTTT.